A single sample is the source of the 32 T cell receptor beta chains below, sequenced in a study of shared clonotypes between healthy human individuals (dated by TCRdb to 2018 to 2020). Library creation used the immunoSEQ multiplex PCR assay. In TCRdb, the immuneACCESS table is reduced to in-frame sequences with V and J assigned. These tables do not hold every clone; where another copy was compared, an unresolved V gene accounts for under half, and the others remain unexplained. Present in this sample are roughly 2,500,000 clones, over 85% of which were seen just once. The top ten clones comprise about 0.34% of the sample. The specimen sequenced was naive CD4+ T cells from PBMCs. This sample's cell subset or site label indicates: CD45RA+ positively selected. These receptors were collected from a man aged 18 to 29 in good health. Some clones in this sample may be carry-over from other donors' samples.

This clone has just one count. At the DNA level, this CDR3 is encoded by other sequences in the same sample as well. The chain carries TRBV6-5 and TRBJ1-1; TRBD1 agrees at 7 bases. This CDR3 is 14 amino acids long. V was pared by 2 bases and J by 2 bases, with 2 bases of the junction left unmatched. Germline assignment: CDR1 MNHEY and CDR2 SVGAGI. The CDR3 reads CASSYQGGNTEAFF. The CDR3 DNA sequence: TGTGCCAGCAGTTACCAGGGGGGAAACACTGAAGCTTTCTTT.

The chain carries TRBV5-4 and TRBJ2-7, with 11 bases fitting TRBD2. V lost 4 bases to trimming and J lost 0 bases; unmatched junction nucleotides: 3. The CDR3 has 15 amino acids. Germline CDR1 and CDR2: SGHNT and YYREEE (reference sequence). CDR3 sequence (DNA): TGTGCCAGCAGCAAGGGGACTAGCGGCTCCTACGAGCAGTACTTC. Translation: CASSKGTSGSYEQYF. Full variable domain (outside the CDR3, taken from reference TRBV5-4 and TRBJ2-7): ETGVTQSPTHLIKTRGQQVTLRCSSQSGHNTVSWYQQALGQGPQFIFQYYREEENGRGNFPPRFSGLQFPNYSSELNVNALELDDSALYLCASSKGTSGSYEQYFGPGTRLTVT.

The chain uses TRBV19 and TRBJ1-2; D unclear. The CDR3 length is 14 residues. Between the trimmed V and J ends, which lost 3 bases and 3 bases, there was a span of 11 bases. Germline CDR1 and CDR2: LNHDA and SQIVND (reference sequence). CDR3 amino acids: CASSIAGLDYGYTF. CDR3 coding DNA: TGTGCCAGTAGTATTGCGGGTTTAGACTATGGCTACACCTTC.

The rearrangement joins TRBV5-4 to TRBJ2-7; 8 positions match TRBD1. Trimming removed 4 bases from V and 3 bases from J; junction bases left unmatched: 9. The germline gives CDR1 SGHNT, CDR2 YYREEE (reference sequence). This CDR3 is built from 15 residues. The CDR3 reads CASSPGQGVIYEQYF. The CDR3 nucleotides read TGTGCCAGCAGCCCAGGACAGGGTGTCATCTACGAGCAGTACTTC.

This sequence joins TRBV11-3 and TRBJ2-1; D gene ambiguous. The germline CDR1 and CDR2 sequences are SGHNT and YENEEA. The CDR3 extends over 13 amino acids. V was clipped by 8 bases and J by 9 bases, with 17 bases between them. This CDR3 reads CASQKSPRSEQFF. The DNA of the CDR3 is TGTGCCAGCCAAAAATCACCGAGAAGTGAGCAGTTCTTC.

The rearrangement links TRBV18 to TRBJ1-1; D is unresolved. The CDR3 runs to 17 residues. V dropped 2 bases and J dropped 2 bases, with 18 bases sitting between them. From germline, CDR1 is KGHSH and CDR2 LQKENI. CDR3 DNA sequence: TGTGCCAGCTCACCAAGTAGGACCCAGCTATCCAACACTGAAGCTTTCTTT. This translates into CASSPSRTQLSNTEAFF. Looking up the rest from reference TRBV18 and TRBJ1-1 gives the full variable domain: NAGVMQNPRHLVRRRGQEARLRCSPMKGHSHVYWYRQLPEEGLKFMVYLQKENIIDESGMPKERFSAEFPKEGPSILRIQQVVRGDSAAYFCASSPSRTQLSNTEAFFGQGTRLTVV.

This chain joins TRBV6-5 and TRBJ2-5; D remains ambiguous. The germline V gene encodes CDR1 MNHEY and CDR2 SVGAGI. The CDR3 runs to 14 residues. Between the trimmed V and J ends, which lost 6 bases and 3 bases, there was a span of 14 bases. CDR3 in DNA: TGTGCCAGCAGCCCTGCAATGGCGAAAGAGACCCAGTACTTC. Protein: CASSPAMAKETQYF.

On this clone itself: This CDR3 is also generated by other DNA sequences in the sample. The chain uses TRBV28 and TRBJ1-1; D not resolved. The CDR3 consists of 13 residues. Germline assignment: CDR1 MDHEN and CDR2 SYDVKM. V shed 2 bases and J shed 1 base, with 5 bases lying between them. This CDR3 reads CASSLRENTEAFF. In DNA form, the CDR3 reads TGTGCCAGCAGTTTAAGGGAGAACACTGAAGCTTTCTTT.

This chain uses TRBV10-3 with TRBJ1-1; no reliable D call. This CDR3 contains 14 residues. V lost 2 bases to trimming and J lost 6 bases, with 13 bases between them. Germline V gene data show CDR1 as ENHRY and CDR2 as SYGVKD. The CDR3 DNA is TGTGCCATCAGTGAGATAGGGCGGACCGCTGAAGCTTTCTTT. It is translated as CAISEIGRTAEAFF.

This clone was observed a few times. The chain has TRBV19 and TRBJ1-5, with a possible D match to TRBD1 (5 bases). This CDR3 comprises 14 residues. The V end was cut by 5 bases, the J end by 6 bases, with 14 bases between. Germline CDR1 and CDR2: LNHDA and SQIVND (reference sequence). CDR3 DNA sequence: TGTGCCAGTAGTTCTCAAATCGGGGGTCAGCCCCAGCATTTT. Amino acid sequence: CASSSQIGGQPQHF. The full variable domain, in which reference TRBV19 and TRBJ1-5 provide the parts outside the CDR3, is DGGITQSPKYLFRKEGQNVTLSCEQNLNHDAMYWYRQDPGQGLRLIYYSQIVNDFQKGDIAEGYSVSREKKESFPLTVTSAQKNPTAFYLCASSSQIGGQPQHFGDGTRLSIL.

The chain couples TRBV6-1 to TRBJ1-2; TRBD1 is a possible D gene (5 bases). The length of the CDR3 is 12 residues. CDR1 and CDR2 from the germline V gene are MNHNS and SASEGT. The V gene lost 6 bases and the J gene lost 8 bases, with 13 bases spanning the gap. CDR3 protein: CASRRGSGGYTF. The CDR3 DNA follows: TGTGCCAGCAGAAGGGGAAGTGGGGGCTACACCTTC.

The chain has TRBV25-1 and TRBJ1-2, with TRBD1 as a possible D gene (5 bases). CDR1 and CDR2 (germline): MGHDK, SYGVNS. V shed 6 bases and J shed 6 bases, with 17 bases lying between them. The CDR3 extends over 14 amino acids. CDR3 region: CASSLGETRDGYTF. The DNA for the CDR3 is TGTGCCAGCAGCCTAGGGGAGACTCGCGATGGCTACACCTTC.

Remarks on this clone: Distinct nucleotide sequences in the sample also encode this CDR3. The rearrangement links TRBV6-6 to TRBJ1-1, with 8 nucleotides matching TRBD1. This CDR3 is 13 amino acids long. Germline CDR1 is MNHNY and CDR2 is SVGAGI (reference sequence). The V segment lost 2 bases and the J segment 4 bases; nucleotides outside the gene matches: 0. The CDR3 nucleotides read TGTGCCAGCAGTTACGACAGGGGCACTGAAGCTTTCTTT. It yields the protein CASSYDRGTEAFF.

Of note for this clone: One base away lies a much larger clone, so this may be a sequencing read error. This same CDR3 is encoded by further DNA sequences in the sample. This chain connects TRBV7-9 to TRBJ1-4; 10 nucleotides agree with TRBD1. The CDR3 has 14 amino acids. Unmatched junction bases numbered 2, after V lost 5 bases and J lost 5 bases. Germline values: CDR1 SEHNR, CDR2 FQNEAQ (reference sequence). This CDR3 reads CASSPDRGNEKLFF. Here the CDR3 DNA reads TGTGCCAGCAGCCCGGACAGGGGGAATGAAAAACTGTTTTTT.

The chain carries TRBV2 and TRBJ2-7; no clear D gene. The V end was cut by 10 bases, the J end by 4 bases, with 11 bases between. This CDR3 has 11 residues. Germline loops: CDR1 SNHLY, CDR2 FYNNEI. This chain's CDR3 is CATTPEYEQYF. The CDR3 nucleotides are TGTGCCACCACTCCCGAATACGAGCAGTACTTC.

This chain connects TRBV2 to TRBJ2-7, with 9 bases aligning to TRBD2. CDR3 length: 21 residues. Germline trimming cut 1 base from V and 0 bases from J; bases unmatched to any gene: 19. In germline, CDR1 is SNHLY, CDR2 FYNNEI. CDR3 DNA sequence: TGTGCCAGCAGTGAAGGTCCGGCGATTTTTAGCGGGAGCTTCCACTCCTACGAGCAGTACTTC. As protein: CASSEGPAIFSGSFHSYEQYF.

Details on this clone: The same CDR3 arises from other DNA sequences in this sample as well. Written as DNA, the CDR3 is TGCGCCAGCAGCTTCGGGAATCAAGAGACCCAGTACTTC. This gives the protein CASSFGNQETQYF. This rearrangement joins TRBV5-1 to TRBJ2-5; D is possibly TRBD2 (5 bases). CDR1 SGHRS and CDR2 YFSETQ come from the germline V gene. The CDR3 is 13 amino acids. With 2 bases removed from V and 2 bases from J, the gap between germline ends came to 7 bases.

This chain connects TRBV27 to TRBJ1-2, with D hard to call. The germline V gene encodes CDR1 MNHEY and CDR2 SMNVEV (reference sequence). V was cut by 2 bases and J by 2 bases, with 9 bases left in between. The CDR3 spans 14 residues. CDR3 nucleotide sequence: TGTGCCAGCAGTTTAACCGGGGTAAACTATGGCTACACCTTC. Its protein is CASSLTGVNYGYTF.

The V call is TRBV6-5, the J call TRBJ1-1; D is uncertain. CDR1 and CDR2 from the germline V gene are MNHEY and SVGAGI. There are 15 residues in the CDR3. V lost 0 bases and J 0 bases, leaving 8 bases between the germline ends. CDR3 bases: TGTGCCAGCAGTTACTCTCAGGTATTGAACACTGAAGCTTTCTTT. Translation gives CASSYSQVLNTEAFF.

This chain connects TRBV4-1 to TRBJ2-7; 8 bases map to TRBD2. J lost 6 bases, V lost 1 base, and 8 bases had no gene match. Germline CDR1 is MGHRA and CDR2 is YSYEKL. The CDR3 spans 15 residues. The CDR3 DNA sequence: TGCGCCAGCAGCCAAGGGGTAGCGGGAACGGGCGAGCAGTACTTC. Residues: CASSQGVAGTGEQYF.

This chain links TRBV5-5 with TRBJ2-7, with 11 nucleotides matching TRBD2. V lost 1 base, J lost 2 bases, and 2 bases stayed unmatched. From germline, CDR1 is SGHKS and CDR2 YYEKEE (reference sequence). CDR3 size: 15 residues. The CDR3 DNA follows: TGTGCCAGCAGCTTGTTGACTAGCGGGACCTACGAGCAGTACTTC. Protein product: CASSLLTSGTYEQYF.

The rearrangement links TRBV5-1 to TRBJ2-3, with 9 bases aligning to TRBD2. V trimming: 1 base; J trimming: 5 bases; junction bases outside the gene matches: 2. The CDR3 totals 14 residues. Germline V gene lookup returns CDR1 SGHRS and CDR2 YFSETQ. CDR3 residues: CASSLLAGEDTQYF. The CDR3 nucleotides are TGCGCCAGCAGCTTGTTAGCGGGGGAAGATACGCAGTATTTT.

CDR3 sequence: CASSLQASNQPQHF. CDR3 nucleotide sequence: TGTGCCAGCAGTTTACAGGCCTCCAATCAGCCCCAGCATTTT. V and J are TRBV27 and TRBJ1-5, with D uncertain. The V gene lost 2 bases and the J gene lost 3 bases, with 8 bases spanning the gap. CDR1 and CDR2 from the germline V gene are MNHEY and SMNVEV (reference sequence). The CDR3 contains 14 residues.

This chain links TRBV5-1 with TRBJ2-5, with 8 nucleotides matching TRBD2. V was pared by 6 bases and J by 1 base, with 5 bases of the junction left unmatched. Per germline, CDR1 SGHRS and CDR2 YFSETQ. This CDR3 contains 14 residues. This CDR3 is CASTATSGQETQYF. CDR3 DNA: TGCGCCAGCACAGCTACTAGCGGCCAAGAGACCCAGTACTTC.

This chain joins TRBV9 and TRBJ1-4; no clear D gene. The V end was cut by 3 bases, the J end by 7 bases, with 16 bases between. This CDR3 spans 15 amino acids. CDR1 is SGDLS and CDR2 is YYNGEE in the germline V gene. The CDR3 region has the DNA TGTGCCAGCAGCGCCTCCCCGGACTCGAGTGAAAAACTGTTTTTT. Its translation is CASSASPDSSEKLFF.

The V and J genes are TRBV7-9 and TRBJ2-4, with TRBD1 matching over 7 bases. The V gene's germline CDR1 is SEHNR and CDR2 FQNEAQ (reference sequence). V gave up 6 bases and J gave up 5 bases; unmatched junction bases: 13. CDR3 size: 16 residues. The CDR3 here is CASRPGVTGAENIQYF. CDR3 nucleotides: TGTGCCAGCAGGCCTGGGGTCACAGGGGCGGAAAACATTCAGTACTTC.

This rearrangement joins TRBV29-1 to TRBJ2-7, with D possibly being TRBD1 (6 bases). Trimming removed 4 bases from V and 6 bases from J, with 19 bases in between. The CDR3 spans 14 residues. The germline V gene has CDR1 SQVTM and CDR2 ANQGSEA. CDR3: CSVVYPGDVLEQYF. The CDR3 DNA sequence: TGCAGCGTTGTTTATCCAGGGGACGTTCTCGAGCAGTACTTC.

The chain links TRBV28 to TRBJ2-5; D is perhaps TRBD1 or TRBD2 (5 bases each). This CDR3 is 14 amino acids long. Germline V lookup: CDR1 MDHEN, CDR2 SYDVKM. The V gene lost 0 bases and the J gene lost 5 bases, with 10 bases spanning the gap. CDR3: CASSLWRGSETQYF. The CDR3 DNA reads as TGTGCCAGCAGTTTATGGAGGGGTTCGGAGACCCAGTACTTC.

The chain couples TRBV28 to TRBJ1-1, with D unresolved. Trimming removed 6 bases at V and 7 bases at J, with 6 bases between. The V gene's germline CDR1 is MDHEN and CDR2 SYDVKM. This CDR3 is 10 amino acids long. The CDR3 nucleotides are TGTGCCAGCAGATCGAGTGAAGCTTTCTTT. Its protein is CASRSSEAFF.

Remarks on this clone: At the DNA level, this CDR3 is encoded by other sequences in the same sample as well. The chain joins TRBV5-1 to TRBJ2-7; 8 bases map to TRBD2. The CDR3 is 14 residues long. Germline V gene data show CDR1 as SGHRS and CDR2 as YFSETQ. V lost 4 bases and J lost 3; bases outside the gene matches: 6. CDR3 DNA: TGCGCCAGCAGCCCGGGTGCGGGAGGCTACGAGCAGTACTTC. Protein: CASSPGAGGYEQYF.

V is TRBV19 and J is TRBJ2-7; perhaps D is TRBD1 or TRBD2 (5 bases each). CDR3 length equals 13 residues. CDR1 is LNHDA and CDR2 is SQIVND in the germline V gene (reference sequence). V lost 10 bases and J 13 bases, leaving 26 bases between the germline ends. CDR3 sequence reads: CATTSRDAYRSYF. The CDR3, as DNA: TGTGCCACCACGTCCCGGGACGCCTATAGAAGTTACTTC.

This chain links TRBV2 with TRBJ2-1, with TRBD2 matching over 13 bases. After removal of 8 bases from V and 7 bases from J, the junction contained 8 bases not matched to a gene. The germline CDR1 and CDR2 sequences are SNHLY and FYNNEI. The CDR3 is 15 amino acids. CDR3 amino acids: CASGTGTSGINEQFF. The CDR3 DNA reads TGTGCCAGCGGAACCGGGACTAGCGGGATAAATGAGCAGTTCTTC.